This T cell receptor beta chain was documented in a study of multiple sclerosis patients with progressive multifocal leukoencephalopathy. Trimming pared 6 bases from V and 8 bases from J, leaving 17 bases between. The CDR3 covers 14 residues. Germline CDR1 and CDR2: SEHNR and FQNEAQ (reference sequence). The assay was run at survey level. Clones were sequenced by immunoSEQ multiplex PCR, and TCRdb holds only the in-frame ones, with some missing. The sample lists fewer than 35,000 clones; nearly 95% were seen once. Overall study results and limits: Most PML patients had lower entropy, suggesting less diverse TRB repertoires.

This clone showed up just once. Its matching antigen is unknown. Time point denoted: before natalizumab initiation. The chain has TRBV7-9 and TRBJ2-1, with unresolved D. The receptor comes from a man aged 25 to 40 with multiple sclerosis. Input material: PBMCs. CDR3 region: CASRAQLRGDEQFF. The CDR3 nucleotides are TGTGCCAGCAGAGCGCAACTAAGAGGCGATGAGCAGTTCTTC.